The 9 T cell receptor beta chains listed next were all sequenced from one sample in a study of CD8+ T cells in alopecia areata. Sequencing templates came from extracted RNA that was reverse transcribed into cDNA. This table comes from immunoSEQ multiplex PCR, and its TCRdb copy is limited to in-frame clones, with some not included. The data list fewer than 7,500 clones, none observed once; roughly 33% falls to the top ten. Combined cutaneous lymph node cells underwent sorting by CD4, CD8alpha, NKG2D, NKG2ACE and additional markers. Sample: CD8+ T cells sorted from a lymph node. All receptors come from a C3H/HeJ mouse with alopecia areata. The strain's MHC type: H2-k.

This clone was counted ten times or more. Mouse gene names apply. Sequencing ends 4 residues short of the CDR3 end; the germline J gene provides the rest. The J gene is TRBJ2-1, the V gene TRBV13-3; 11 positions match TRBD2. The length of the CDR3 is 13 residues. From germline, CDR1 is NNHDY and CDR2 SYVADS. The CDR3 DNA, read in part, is TGTGCCAGCAGACTGGGGGGGCGCGCT. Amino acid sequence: CASRLGGRA. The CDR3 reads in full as CASRLGGRAEQFF.

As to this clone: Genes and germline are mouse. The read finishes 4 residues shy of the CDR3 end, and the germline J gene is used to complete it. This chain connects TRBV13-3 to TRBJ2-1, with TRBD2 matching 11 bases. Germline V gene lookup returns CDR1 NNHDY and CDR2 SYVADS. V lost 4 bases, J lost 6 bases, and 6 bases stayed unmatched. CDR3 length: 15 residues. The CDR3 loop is CASSPGTGGIAEQFF. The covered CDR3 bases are TGTGCCAGCAGTCCCGGGACTGGGGGTATTGCT.

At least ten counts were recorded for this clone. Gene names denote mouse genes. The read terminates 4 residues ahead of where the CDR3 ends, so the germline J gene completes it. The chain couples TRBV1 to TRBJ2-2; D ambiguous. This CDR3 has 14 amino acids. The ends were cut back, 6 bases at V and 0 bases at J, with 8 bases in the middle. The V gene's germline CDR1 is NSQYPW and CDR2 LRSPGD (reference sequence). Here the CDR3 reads CTCRATSNTGQLYF. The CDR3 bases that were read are TGCACCTGCAGGGCGACATCAAACACCGGG.

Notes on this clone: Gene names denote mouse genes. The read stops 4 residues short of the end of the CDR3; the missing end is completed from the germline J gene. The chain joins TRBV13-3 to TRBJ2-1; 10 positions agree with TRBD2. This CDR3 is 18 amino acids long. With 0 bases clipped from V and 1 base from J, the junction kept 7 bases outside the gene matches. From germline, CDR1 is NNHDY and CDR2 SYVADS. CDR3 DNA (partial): TGTGCCAGCAGTGATGCGGGAGACTGGGGGGACAACTATGCT. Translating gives CASSDAGDWGDNYA. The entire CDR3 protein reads CASSDAGDWGDNYAEQFF.

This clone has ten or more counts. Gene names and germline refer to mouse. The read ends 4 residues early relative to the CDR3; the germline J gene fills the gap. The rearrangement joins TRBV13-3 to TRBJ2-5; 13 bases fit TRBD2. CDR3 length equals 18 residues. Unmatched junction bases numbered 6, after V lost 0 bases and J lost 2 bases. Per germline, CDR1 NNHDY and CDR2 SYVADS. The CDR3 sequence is CASSDGTGGALGQDTQYF. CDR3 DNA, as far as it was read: TGTGCCAGCAGTGATGGGACTGGGGGGGCGCTTGGCCAAGAC. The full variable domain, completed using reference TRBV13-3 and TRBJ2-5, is EAAVTQSPRSKVAVTGGKVTLSCHQTNNHDYMYWYRQDTGHGLRLIHYSYVADSTEKGDIPDGYKASRPSQENFSLILELASLSQTAVYFCASSDGTGGALGQDTQYFGPGTRLLVL.

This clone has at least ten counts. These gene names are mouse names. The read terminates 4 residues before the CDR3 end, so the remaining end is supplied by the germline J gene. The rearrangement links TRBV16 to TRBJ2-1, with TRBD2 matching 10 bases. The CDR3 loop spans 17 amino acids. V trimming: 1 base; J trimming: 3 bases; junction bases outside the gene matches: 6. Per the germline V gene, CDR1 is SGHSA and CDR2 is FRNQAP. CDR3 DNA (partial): TGTGCAAGCAGCTTAGGATCTGGGGGGGCGCCCTATGCT. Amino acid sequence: CASSLGSGGAPYA. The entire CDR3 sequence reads CASSLGSGGAPYAEQFF.

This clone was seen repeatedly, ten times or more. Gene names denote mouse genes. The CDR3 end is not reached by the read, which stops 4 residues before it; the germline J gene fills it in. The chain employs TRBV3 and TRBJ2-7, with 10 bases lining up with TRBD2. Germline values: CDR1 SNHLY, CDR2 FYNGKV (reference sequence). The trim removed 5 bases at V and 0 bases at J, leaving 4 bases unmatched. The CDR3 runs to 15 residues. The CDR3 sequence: CASSNGTGVSYEQYF. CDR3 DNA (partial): TGTGCCAGCAGCAACGGGACTGGGGTCTCCTAT. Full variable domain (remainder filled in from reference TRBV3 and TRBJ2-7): GPKVLQIPSHQIIDMGQMVTLNCDPVSNHLYFYWYKQILGQQMEFLVNFYNGKVMEKSKLFKDQFSVERPDGSYFTLKIQPTALEDSAVYFCASSNGTGVSYEQYFGPGTRLTVL.

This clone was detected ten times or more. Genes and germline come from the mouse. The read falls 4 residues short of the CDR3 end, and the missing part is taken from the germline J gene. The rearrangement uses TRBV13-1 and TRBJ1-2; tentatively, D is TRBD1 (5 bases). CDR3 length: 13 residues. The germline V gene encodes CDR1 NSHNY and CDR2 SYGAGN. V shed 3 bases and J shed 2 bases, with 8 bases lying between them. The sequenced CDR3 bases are TGTGCCAGCAGTGCAAGACAGAACTCC. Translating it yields CASSARQNS. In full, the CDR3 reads CASSARQNSDYTF.

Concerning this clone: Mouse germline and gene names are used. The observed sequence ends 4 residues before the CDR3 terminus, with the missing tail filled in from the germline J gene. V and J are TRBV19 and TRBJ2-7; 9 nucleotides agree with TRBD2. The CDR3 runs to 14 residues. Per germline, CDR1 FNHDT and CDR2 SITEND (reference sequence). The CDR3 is CASSIAGTGYEQYF. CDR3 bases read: TGTGCCAGCAGTATAGCCGGGACTGGGTAT. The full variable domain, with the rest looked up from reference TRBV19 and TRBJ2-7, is GGIITQTPKFLIGQEGQKLTLKCQQNFNHDTMYWYRQDSGKGLRLIYYSITENDLQKGDLSEGYDASREKKSSFSLTVTSAQKNEMAVFLCASSIAGTGYEQYFGPGTRLTVL.